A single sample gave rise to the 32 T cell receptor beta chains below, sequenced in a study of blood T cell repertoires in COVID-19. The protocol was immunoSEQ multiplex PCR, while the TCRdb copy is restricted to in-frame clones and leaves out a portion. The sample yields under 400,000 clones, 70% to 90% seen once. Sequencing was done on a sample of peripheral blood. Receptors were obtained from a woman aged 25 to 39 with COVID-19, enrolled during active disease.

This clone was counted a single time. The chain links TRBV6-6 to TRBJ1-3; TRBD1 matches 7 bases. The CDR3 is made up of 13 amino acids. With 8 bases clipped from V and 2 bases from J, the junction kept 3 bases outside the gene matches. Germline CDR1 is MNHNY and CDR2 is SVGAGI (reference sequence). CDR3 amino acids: CASGQGAGNTIYF. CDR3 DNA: TGTGCCAGCGGTCAGGGGGCTGGAAACACCATATATTTT.

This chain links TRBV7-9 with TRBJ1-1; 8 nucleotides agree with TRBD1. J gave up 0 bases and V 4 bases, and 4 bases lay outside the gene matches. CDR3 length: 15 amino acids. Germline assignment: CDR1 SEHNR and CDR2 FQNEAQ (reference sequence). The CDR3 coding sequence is TGTGCCAGCAGCTCCCGGGACAGGCTGAACACTGAAGCTTTCTTT. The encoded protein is CASSSRDRLNTEAFF.

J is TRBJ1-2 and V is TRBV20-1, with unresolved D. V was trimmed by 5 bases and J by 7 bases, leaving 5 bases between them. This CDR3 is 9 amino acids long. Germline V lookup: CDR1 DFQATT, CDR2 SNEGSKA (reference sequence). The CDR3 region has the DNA TGCAGTGCTCCCAGTGGCTACACCTTC. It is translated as CSAPSGYTF.

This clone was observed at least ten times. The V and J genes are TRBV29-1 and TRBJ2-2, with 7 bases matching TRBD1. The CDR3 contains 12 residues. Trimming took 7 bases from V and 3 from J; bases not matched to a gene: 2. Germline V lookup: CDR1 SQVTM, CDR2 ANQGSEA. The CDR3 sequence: CSATGDTGELFF. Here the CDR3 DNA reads TGCAGCGCTACAGGGGACACCGGGGAGCTGTTTTTT.

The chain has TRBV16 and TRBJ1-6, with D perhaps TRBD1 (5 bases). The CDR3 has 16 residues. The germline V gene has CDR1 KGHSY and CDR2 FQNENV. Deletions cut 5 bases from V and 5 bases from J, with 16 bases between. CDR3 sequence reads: CASSAGRGVDNSPLHF. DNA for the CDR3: TGTGCCAGCAGCGCCGGGAGGGGAGTAGATAATTCACCCCTCCACTTT. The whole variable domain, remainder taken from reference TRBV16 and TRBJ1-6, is GEEVAQTPKHLVRGEGQKAKLYCAPIKGHSYVFWYQQVLKNEFKFLISFQNENVFDETGMPKERFSAKCLPNSPCSLEIQATKLEDSAVYFCASSAGRGVDNSPLHFGNGTRLTVT.

The CDR3 DNA reads as TGCGCCAGCAGCCAAATGGGGCAGCCAATCTCTGGAAACACCATATATTTT. Translating it yields CASSQMGQPISGNTIYF. The chain recombines TRBV4-1 with TRBJ1-3, with D possibly matching TRBD1 (5 bases). The CDR3 is 17 residues long. Germline assignment: CDR1 MGHRA and CDR2 YSYEKL. V was shortened by 2 bases and J by 0 bases, with 14 bases between the two germline ends.

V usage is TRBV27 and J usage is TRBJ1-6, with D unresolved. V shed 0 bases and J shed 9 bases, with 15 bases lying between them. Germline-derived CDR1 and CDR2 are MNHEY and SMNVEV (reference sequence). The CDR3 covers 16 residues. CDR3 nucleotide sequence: TGTGCCAGCAGTTTATCGATCGCCGGAGCTGGTTCACCCCTCCACTTT. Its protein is CASSLSIAGAGSPLHF.

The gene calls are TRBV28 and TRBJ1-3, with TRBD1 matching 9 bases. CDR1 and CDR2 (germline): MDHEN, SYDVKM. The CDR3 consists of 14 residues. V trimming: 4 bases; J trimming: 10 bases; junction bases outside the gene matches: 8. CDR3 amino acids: CASSWDREGRTIYF. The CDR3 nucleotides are TGTGCCAGCAGTTGGGACAGGGAAGGTAGAACCATATATTTT. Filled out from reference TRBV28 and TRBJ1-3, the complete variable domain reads DVKVTQSSRYLVKRTGEKVFLECVQDMDHENMFWYRQDPGLGLRLIYFSYDVKMKEKGDIPEGYSVSREKKERFSLILESASTNQTSMYLCASSWDREGRTIYFGEGSWLTVV.

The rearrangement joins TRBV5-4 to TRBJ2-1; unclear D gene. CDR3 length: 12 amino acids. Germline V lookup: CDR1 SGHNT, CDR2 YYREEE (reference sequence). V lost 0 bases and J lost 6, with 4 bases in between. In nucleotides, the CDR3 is TGTGCCAGCAGCTTGGTTCGCAATGAGCAGTTCTTC. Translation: CASSLVRNEQFF.

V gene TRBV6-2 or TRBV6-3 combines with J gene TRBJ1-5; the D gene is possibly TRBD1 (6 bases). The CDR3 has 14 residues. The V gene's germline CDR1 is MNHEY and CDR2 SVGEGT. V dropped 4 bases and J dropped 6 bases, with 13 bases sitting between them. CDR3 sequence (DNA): TGTGCCAGCAGTTTCAGTACAGGGTTTCAGCCCCAGCATTTT. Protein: CASSFSTGFQPQHF.

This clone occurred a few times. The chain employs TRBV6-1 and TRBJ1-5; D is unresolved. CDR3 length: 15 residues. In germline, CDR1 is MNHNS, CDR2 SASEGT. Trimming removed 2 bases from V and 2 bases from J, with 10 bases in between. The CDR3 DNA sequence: TGTGCCAGCAGTGAACTCGAGAGGGGCAATCAGCCCCAGCATTTT. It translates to CASSELERGNQPQHF.

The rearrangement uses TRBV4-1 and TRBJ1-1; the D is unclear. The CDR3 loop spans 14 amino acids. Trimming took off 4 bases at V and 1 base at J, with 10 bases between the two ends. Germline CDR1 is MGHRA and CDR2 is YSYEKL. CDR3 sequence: CASSPPNRNTEAFF. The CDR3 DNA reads TGCGCCAGCAGCCCACCGAACAGGAACACTGAAGCTTTCTTT.

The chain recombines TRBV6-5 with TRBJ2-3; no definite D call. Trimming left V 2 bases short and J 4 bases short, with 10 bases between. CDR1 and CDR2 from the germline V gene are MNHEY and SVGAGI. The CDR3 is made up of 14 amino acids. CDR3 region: CASSYRRFSDTQYF. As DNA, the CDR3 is TGTGCCAGCAGTTACCGGAGATTTTCAGATACGCAGTATTTT.

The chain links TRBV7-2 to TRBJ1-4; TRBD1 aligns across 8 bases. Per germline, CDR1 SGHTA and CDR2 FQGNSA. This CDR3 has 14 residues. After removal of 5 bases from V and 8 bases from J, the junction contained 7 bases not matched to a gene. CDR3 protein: CASSHDRGGEKLFF. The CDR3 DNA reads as TGTGCCAGCAGCCACGACAGGGGAGGAGAAAAACTGTTTTTT.

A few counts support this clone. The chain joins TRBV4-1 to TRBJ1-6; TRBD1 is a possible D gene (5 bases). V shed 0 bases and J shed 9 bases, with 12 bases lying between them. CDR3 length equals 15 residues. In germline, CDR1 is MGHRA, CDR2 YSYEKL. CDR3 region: CASSQEGAGVSPLHF. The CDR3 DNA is TGCGCCAGCAGCCAAGAAGGGGCGGGGGTTTCACCCCTCCACTTT.

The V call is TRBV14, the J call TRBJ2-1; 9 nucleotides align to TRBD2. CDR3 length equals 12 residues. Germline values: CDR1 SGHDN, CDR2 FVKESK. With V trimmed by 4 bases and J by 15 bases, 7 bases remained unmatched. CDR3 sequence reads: CASSLSGGIRFF. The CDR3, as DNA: TGTGCCAGCAGCCTTAGCGGGGGAATTAGGTTCTTC. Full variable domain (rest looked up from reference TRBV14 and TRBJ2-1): EAGVTQFPSHSVIEKGQTVTLRCDPISGHDNLYWYRRVMGKEIKFLLHFVKESKQDESGMPNNRFLAERTGGTYSTLKVQPAELEDSGVYFCASSLSGGIRFFGPGTRLTVL.

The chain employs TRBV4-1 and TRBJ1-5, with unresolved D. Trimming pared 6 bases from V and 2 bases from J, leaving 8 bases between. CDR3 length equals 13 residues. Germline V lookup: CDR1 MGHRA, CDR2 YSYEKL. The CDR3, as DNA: TGCGCCAGCAGTCTTCAGGGCAATCAGCCCCAGCATTTT. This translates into CASSLQGNQPQHF.

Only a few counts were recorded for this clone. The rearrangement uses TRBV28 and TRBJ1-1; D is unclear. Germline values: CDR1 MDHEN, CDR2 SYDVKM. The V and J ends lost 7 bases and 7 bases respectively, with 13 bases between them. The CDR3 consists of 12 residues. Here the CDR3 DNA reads TGTGCCAGCACCTGGGGTGGGAGTGAAGCTTTCTTT. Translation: CASTWGGSEAFF.

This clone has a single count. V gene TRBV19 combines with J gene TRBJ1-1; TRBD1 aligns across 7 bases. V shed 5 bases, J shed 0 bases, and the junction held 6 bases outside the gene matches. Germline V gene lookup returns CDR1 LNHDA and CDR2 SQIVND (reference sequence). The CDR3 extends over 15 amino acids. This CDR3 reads CASSARTGMNTEAFF. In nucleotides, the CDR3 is TGTGCCAGTAGTGCGAGGACAGGTATGAACACTGAAGCTTTCTTT.

The CDR3 region has the DNA TGTGCCAGCAGCTTGGGTGGGGGCTACACTGAAGCTTTCTTT. Translating gives CASSLGGGYTEAFF. The chain carries TRBV7-2 and TRBJ1-1; perhaps TRBD1 as D (6 bases). Trimming took 3 bases from V and 3 from J, leaving 11 bases between them. This CDR3 region has 14 residues. Germline lookup yields CDR1 SGHTA and CDR2 FQGNSA.

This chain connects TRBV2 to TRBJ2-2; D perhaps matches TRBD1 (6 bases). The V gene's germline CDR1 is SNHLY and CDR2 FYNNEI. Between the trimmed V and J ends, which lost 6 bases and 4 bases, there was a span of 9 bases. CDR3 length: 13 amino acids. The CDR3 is CASRGQTTGELFF. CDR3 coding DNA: TGTGCCAGCAGAGGACAGACCACCGGGGAGCTGTTTTTT.

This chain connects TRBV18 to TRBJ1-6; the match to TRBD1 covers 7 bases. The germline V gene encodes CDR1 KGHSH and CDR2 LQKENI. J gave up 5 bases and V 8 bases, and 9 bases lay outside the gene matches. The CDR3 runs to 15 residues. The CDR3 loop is CASQRPGGDNSPLHF. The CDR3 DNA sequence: TGTGCCAGCCAAAGACCAGGGGGAGATAATTCACCCCTCCACTTT.

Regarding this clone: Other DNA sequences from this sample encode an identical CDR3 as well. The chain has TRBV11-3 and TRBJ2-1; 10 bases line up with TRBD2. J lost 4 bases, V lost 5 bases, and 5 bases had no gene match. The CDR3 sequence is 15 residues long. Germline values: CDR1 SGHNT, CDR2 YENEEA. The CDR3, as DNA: TGTGCCAGCAGCCTCGGACTAGCGGTATACAATGAGCAGTTCTTC. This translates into CASSLGLAVYNEQFF. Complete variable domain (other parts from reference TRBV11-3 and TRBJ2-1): EAGVVQSPRYKIIEKKQPVAFWCNPISGHNTLYWYLQNLGQGPELLIRYENEEAVDDSQLPKDRFSAERLKGVDSTLKIQPAELGDSAVYLCASSLGLAVYNEQFFGPGTRLTVL.

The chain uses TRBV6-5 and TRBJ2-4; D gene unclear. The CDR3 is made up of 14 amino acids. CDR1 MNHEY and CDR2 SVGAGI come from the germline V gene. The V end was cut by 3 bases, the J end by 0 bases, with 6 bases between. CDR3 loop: CASSYDLAKNIQYF. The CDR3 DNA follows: TGTGCCAGCAGTTATGACTTAGCCAAAAACATTCAGTACTTC.

The CDR3 DNA sequence: TGCGCCAGCAGGGGACAAAAGACCATGAACACTGAAGCTTTCTTT. Translating it yields CASRGQKTMNTEAFF. The J gene is TRBJ1-1, the V gene TRBV5-1; TRBD1 might be the D (6 bases). The V gene's germline CDR1 is SGHRS and CDR2 YFSETQ. Trimming stripped 5 bases from V and 0 bases from J, with 14 bases between. The CDR3 loop spans 15 amino acids. The variable domain in full, completed from reference TRBV5-1 and TRBJ1-1, reads KAGVTQTPRYLIKTRGQQVTLSCSPISGHRSVSWYQQTPGQGLQFLFEYFSETQRNKGNFPGRFSGRQFSNSRSEMNVSTLELGDSALYLCASRGQKTMNTEAFFGQGTRLTVV.

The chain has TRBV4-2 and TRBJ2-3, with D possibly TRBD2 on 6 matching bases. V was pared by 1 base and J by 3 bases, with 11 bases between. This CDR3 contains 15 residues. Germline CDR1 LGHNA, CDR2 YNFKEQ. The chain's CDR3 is CASSQAGGWTDTQYF. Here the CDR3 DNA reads TGTGCCAGCAGCCAAGCCGGGGGATGGACAGATACGCAGTATTTT.

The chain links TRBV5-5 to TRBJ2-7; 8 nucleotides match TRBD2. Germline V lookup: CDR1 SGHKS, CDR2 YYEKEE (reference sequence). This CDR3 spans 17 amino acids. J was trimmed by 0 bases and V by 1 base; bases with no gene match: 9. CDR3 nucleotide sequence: TGTGCCAGCAGCTTGACAACGCGGGGGGCTCCCTCCTACGAGCAGTACGTC. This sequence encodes CASSLTTRGAPSYEQYV.

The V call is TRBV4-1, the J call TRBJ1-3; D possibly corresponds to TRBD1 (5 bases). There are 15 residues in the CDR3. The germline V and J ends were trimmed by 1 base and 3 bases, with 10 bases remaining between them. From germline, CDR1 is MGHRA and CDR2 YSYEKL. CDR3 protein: CASSQGPGYGNTIYF. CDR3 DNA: TGCGCCAGCAGCCAAGGCCCAGGGTATGGAAACACCATATATTTT.

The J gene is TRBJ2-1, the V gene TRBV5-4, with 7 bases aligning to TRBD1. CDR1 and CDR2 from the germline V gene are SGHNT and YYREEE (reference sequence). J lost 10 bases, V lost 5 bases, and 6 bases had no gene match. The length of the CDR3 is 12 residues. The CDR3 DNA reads TGTGCCAGCAGATATGACAGGGCCGAGCAGTTCTTC. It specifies CASRYDRAEQFF.

The CDR3 bases are TGTGCCAGCAGCCTCGGGACTTTTTATAATTCACCCCTCCACTTT. Translation: CASSLGTFYNSPLHF. The chain joins TRBV28 to TRBJ1-6; possibly TRBD1 for D (5 bases). Germline V lookup: CDR1 MDHEN, CDR2 SYDVKM. The CDR3 runs 15 residues. Between the trimmed V and J ends, which lost 6 bases and 4 bases, there was a span of 13 bases.

The CDR3 is CASSVVGEGHGELFF. CDR3 bases: TGCGCCAGCAGTGTCGTGGGGGAGGGTCACGGGGAGCTGTTTTTT. J is TRBJ2-2 and V is TRBV10-2; TRBD2 matches 7 bases. J gave up 7 bases and V 4 bases, and 9 bases lay outside the gene matches. CDR3 length: 15 amino acids. Germline V gene lookup returns CDR1 WSHSY and CDR2 SAAADI.

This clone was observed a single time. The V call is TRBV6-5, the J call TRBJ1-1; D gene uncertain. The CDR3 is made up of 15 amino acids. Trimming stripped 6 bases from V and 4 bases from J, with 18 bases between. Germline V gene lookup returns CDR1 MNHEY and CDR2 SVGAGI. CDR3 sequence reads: CASRYGRRGVTEAFF. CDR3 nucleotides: TGTGCCAGCAGGTACGGAAGACGGGGAGTCACTGAAGCTTTCTTT.